A selection of T cell receptor beta chains follows, all from one sample in a study of T cells after yellow fever vaccination. TCRdb re-called the 5' RACE reads through MiXCR, storing one row per CDR3 protein. The sample has 150,000 to 200,000 distinct CDR3 sequences, approximately 6.2% seen once. The sequenced sample was CD4+ T cells sorted from PBMCs, obtained on the day of the first yellow fever vaccination. Source of these receptors: a man between 18 and 35 years old who received the YFV17D yellow fever vaccine. Each CDR3 is given with its conserved first and last residue. Fields, in order: J gene, V gene, CDR3 protein.

>TRBJ2-2|TRBV9
CASSVTGTSAFGELFF
>TRBJ2-2|TRBV5-1
CASSAGMNTGELFF
>TRBJ1-1|TRBV6-2/TRBV6-3
CASSWRGGTEAFF
>TRBJ2-1|TRBV7-6
CASSLGARAATPYNEQFF
>TRBJ2-6|TRBV3-1
CASSQGVTGANVLTF
>TRBJ2-5|TRBV6-2/TRBV6-3
CASSYSRDYQETQYF
>TRBJ1-2|TRBV6-2/TRBV6-3
CASRRPDLNGGYTF
>TRBJ2-3|TRBV7-8
CASSFQTDTQYF
>TRBJ2-3|TRBV5-1
CASSQPLAGTTDTQYF
>TRBJ2-3|TRBV29-1
CSVGPSGGNTQYF
>TRBJ1-2|TRBV7-2
CASSLNRLGYGYTF